This T cell receptor (beta chain) was sequenced during a study of T cell responses to AZD1222 COVID-19 vaccine. This clone was counted a single time. Its antigen is still unknown. With V trimmed by 4 bases and J by 7 bases, 3 bases remained unmatched. This CDR3 has 13 amino acids. Looked up from germline, CDR1 is KGHSH and CDR2 is LQKENI. Clones were sequenced by immunoSEQ multiplex PCR, and TCRdb holds only the in-frame ones, with some missing. The sample includes 150,000 to 200,000 clones, under 95% of them seen just once. Study-wide results and limits: Within unmutated variant regions lay the reported targets of nearly half of spike-specific TCRs.

The receptor was isolated from an adult who received the AZD1222 COVID-19 vaccine. This rearrangement joins TRBV18 to TRBJ1-1; the match to TRBD1 covers 10 bases. Material: peripheral blood, obtained 28 days after the second AZD1222 dose. This chain's CDR3 is CASSLGTGVEAFF. CDR3 nucleotide sequence: TGTGCCAGCTCACTGGGGACAGGGGTTGAAGCTTTCTTT.